Included here is one T cell receptor beta chain sequence, with context. Its antigen remains unidentified. Base qualities are missing; no much larger clone stands one base away. The roughly 39 donors, aged about 6 to 95 years, were systemically healthy Caucasian individuals from Russia. Approximately 9 milliliters of peripheral blood were collected from each donor into EDTA-treated Vacutainer tubes. Ficoll-Paque density-gradient centrifugation was used to isolate PBMCs, with at least 6.5 million obtained per sample. Total RNA was extracted from PBMCs with Trizol reagent, with at least 5 micrograms obtained per sample. For every donor, flow cytometry on a PBMC aliquot measured the percentage of naive CD45RAhigh/CD27high T cells. The sample is drawn from a study of blood T cells in healthy people across ages (dated by TCRdb to about 2015). Notes on the research overall: In model experiments, template switching captured roughly one uniquely barcoded TCR beta cDNA molecule for every two T cells. Two additional independent replicas of 1 million unique cDNA reads from the same blood draw were analyzed for two donors (one aged 18 to 30 and one aged 80 or older). The donors were split into four age groups: young (average around 15 years), middle-aged (roughly 40), aged (roughly 68) and long-lived (roughly 77). To avoid experimental bias, donors of different ages were spread randomly across the sequencing lanes. To track age-related changes in TCR beta repertoire diversity, the study relied on deep sequencing normalized with unique cDNA molecular identifiers. Findings and caveats that apply to the study as a whole: Compared with the aged group, the long-lived group had more naive CD4+ T cells, fewer expanded clones and increased TCR diversity, suggesting age selection. Estimates of total diversity based on one million sequenced T cells were regarded as lower bounds and as underestimates. Observed TCR beta diversity per million T cells fell roughly linearly with age, and a significant reduction was already apparent by age approximately 41. There was a strong correlation between observed TCR beta diversity and the percentage of naive T cells measured by flow cytometry. Bulk unsorted PBMC profiling prevented conclusive comparison of naive and antigen-experienced compartments. Because donor CMV infection status was unknown, age-related changes in expanded clonotypes were potentially confounded.

The library came from 5' RACE. The run used an Illumina HiSeq 2500. A second 7 to 11 cycle PCR used a sample-barcoded 5' primer and a J-beta primer mix. Each TCR beta cDNA molecule received a unique molecular identifier from a template-switch 5' adaptor carrying 12 random nucleotides. Each sample yielded at least 3 million CDR3-containing paired-end reads. First-strand cDNA synthesis was performed from all RNA using the Mint cDNA synthesis kit, with priming by a TRBC-specific oligonucleotide. After uracil-DNA glycosylase treatment, a first 18-cycle PCR used universal primers M1SS and BC2_uni_R on all cDNA. The paper's processing steps were these. For normalization, 1 million high-quality reads were randomly selected from each sample, with every read carrying a distinct molecular identifier. Reads sharing molecular identifiers were discarded rather than binned into consensus sequences. CDR3 identification, clonotype clustering and error correction used MiTCR with a Q25 quality threshold and the strictest error-elimination algorithm. A nonparametric unseen species model with Euler transformation was used to estimate a lower bound on total TCR beta diversity. Clones were called with MiXCR by TCRdb after fastp trimmed the public reads at Q25, and only in-frame beta chains were retained. CDR3 protein duplicates are merged, each entry listing the most common genes and DNA. The V and J calls and clone size are TCRdb's, not the authors'. The sample contains hundreds of thousands of distinct CDR3 sequences, 56% of them found a single time. The ten largest make up more than 25% of the sample.

The sequence derives from a man in his forties in good health. The sequencing sample was made of blood.

The CDR3: CSVLDPGELFF. The DNA reads TGCAGCGTTCTCGACCCCGGGGAGCTGTTTTTT. The sequence is built from TRBV29-1 and TRBJ2-2; the D gene is unclear. V loses 5 bases of germline sequence and J loses 6 bases, and the interval between the two ends is 7 bases. CDR1 is given as SQVTM and CDR2 as ANQGSEA, both from the germline V gene. The CDR3 spans 11 residues, from the cysteine through the phenylalanine. The entry retains the CDR3 DNA only, 33 bases that are in frame from base 1.